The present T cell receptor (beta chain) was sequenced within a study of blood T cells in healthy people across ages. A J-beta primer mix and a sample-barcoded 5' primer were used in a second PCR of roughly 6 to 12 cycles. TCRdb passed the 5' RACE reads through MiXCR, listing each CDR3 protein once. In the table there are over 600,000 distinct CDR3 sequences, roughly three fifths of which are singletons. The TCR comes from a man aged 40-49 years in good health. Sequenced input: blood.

This CDR3 reads CATSETYNEQYF. CDR3 coding DNA: TGTGCCACTAGCGAAACCTACAATGAGCAGTACTTC. The V gene is TRBV15, the J gene TRBJ2-5; D might be TRBD2 (5 bases). This CDR3 is 12 amino acids long. Per germline, CDR1 LNHNV and CDR2 YYDKDF (reference sequence). The V and J ends lost 9 bases and 11 bases respectively, with 19 bases between them.